A selection of T cell receptor beta chains follows, all from one sample in a study of blood T cell repertoires in COVID-19. TCRdb's copy holds only in-frame clones and misses some; the assay was immunoSEQ multiplex PCR. The table lists 130,000 to 150,000 clones, roughly 82% of them singletons. Sequencing was done on a sample of peripheral blood. The receptors come from a human donor in a cohort sampled during active COVID-19. CDR3s include the opening cysteine and the closing phenylalanine or tryptophan. Each record gives: J gene, V gene, CDR3 length, D gene, clone size, CDR3 protein, CDR3 DNA. D genes are given only for firm matches. Clone size is not always given. Where it is, it says once, few, many or a class for expanded clones.

TRBJ1-1 TRBV19 16 - once CASSITPTYANTEAFF TGTGCCAGTAGTATTACACCCACGTACGCTAACACTGAAGCTTTCTTT
TRBJ1-5 TRBV2 13 TRBD1 - CATRSGGNQPQHF TGTGCCACCAGATCAGGGGGTAATCAGCCCCAGCATTTT
TRBJ1-1 TRBV4-1 13 - - CASSQDPGVEAFF TGCGCCAGCAGCCAAGACCCCGGGGTTGAAGCTTTCTTT
TRBJ2-1 TRBV2 17 - - CASGTTTWDNSYNEQFF TGTGCCAGCGGAACTACAACCTGGGACAATTCCTACAATGAGCAGTTCTTC
TRBJ2-3 TRBV5-1 15 TRBD1 - CASSSGQGHTDTQYF TGCGCCAGCAGCTCAGGACAGGGTCACACAGATACGCAGTATTTT
TRBJ2-5 TRBV7-8 17 - - CASSAQRGAGQQETQYF TGTGCCAGCAGCGCCCAGAGAGGGGCGGGACAGCAAGAGACCCAGTACTTC
TRBJ2-7 TRBV30 17 TRBD1 - CAWRRKEGNRGTYEQYF TGTGCCTGGAGGCGAAAAGAGGGTAACAGGGGGACCTACGAGCAGTACTTC
TRBJ2-3 TRBV5-4 16 TRBD2 - CASSRGGAGETDTQYF TGTGCCAGCAGCCGCGGGGGTGCGGGGGAGACAGATACGCAGTATTTT
TRBJ1-5 TRBV7-9 14 TRBD1 - CASSTGDRNQPQHF TGTGCCAGCAGTACAGGGGATCGCAATCAGCCCCAGCATTTT
TRBJ2-4 TRBV6-6 15 - - CASSKTGRGKNIQYF TGTGCCAGCAGTAAAACAGGGCGGGGGAAAAACATTCAGTACTTC
TRBJ1-5 TRBV28 14 TRBD1 - CASSSGQGNQPQHF TGTGCCAGCAGTTCAGGACAGGGGAACCAGCCCCAGCATTTT
TRBJ1-1 TRBV6-6 15 - - CASSYSAGDATEAFF TGTGCCAGCAGTTACTCGGCAGGGGATGCCACTGAAGCTTTCTTT
TRBJ2-1 TRBV7-3 14 TRBD2 - CASSGGGFYNEQFF TGTGCCAGCAGCGGGGGGGGGTTCTACAATGAGCAGTTCTTC
TRBJ1-5 TRBV7-6 15 TRBD1 - CASSPDRGPYQPQHF TGTGCCAGCAGCCCCGACAGGGGGCCCTATCAGCCCCAGCATTTT
TRBJ2-1 TRBV6-5 15 TRBD2 - CASSFSSGIYNEQFF TGTGCCAGCAGTTTTTCTAGCGGGATCTACAATGAGCAGTTCTTC
TRBJ2-2 TRBV4-1 19 TRBD1 - CASSQDPLVTGVNTGELFF TGCGCCAGCAGCCAAGATCCTCTCGTGACAGGGGTAAACACCGGGGAGCTGTTTTTT
TRBJ2-5 TRBV6-5 15 - few CASSGVWEGGETQYF TGTGCCAGCAGCGGGGTTTGGGAGGGGGGAGAGACCCAGTACTTC
TRBJ1-2 TRBV7-9 15 TRBD1 - CASSLARQGLLGYTF TGTGCCAGCAGCTTAGCCCGACAGGGTTTGCTTGGCTACACCTTC
TRBJ1-2 TRBV5-6 14 - - CASSVLGSSFGYTF TGTGCCAGCAGCGTGTTGGGGAGTTCGTTTGGCTACACCTTC
TRBJ1-3 TRBV19 16 - - CASPTLDKRKRNTIYF TGTGCCAGCCCAACCTTGGACAAAAGGAAAAGAAACACCATATATTTT
TRBJ1-2 TRBV5-1 12 - - CASSLGTDGYTF TGCGCCAGCAGCTTGGGGACAGATGGCTACACCTTC
TRBJ2-1 TRBV19 18 TRBD1 - CASSIDLGRDRGNNEQFF TGTGCCAGTAGTATAGATCTAGGCCGGGACAGGGGCAACAATGAGCAGTTCTTC
TRBJ1-5 TRBV27 16 - - CASSPTGSYSNQPQHF TGTGCCAGCAGTCCCACGGGGTCCTATAGCAATCAGCCCCAGCATTTT
TRBJ2-2 TRBV30 14 - - CAWSDPNRAGELFF TGTGCCTGGAGTGACCCGAACAGGGCCGGGGAGCTGTTTTTT
TRBJ2-3 TRBV9 15 TRBD1 - CASKRMGTGEDTQYF TGTGCCAGCAAAAGAATGGGGACAGGGGAAGATACGCAGTATTTT
TRBJ1-3 TRBV2 13 TRBD1 - CASGTGGKNTIYF TGTGCCAGCGGGACAGGGGGAAAAAACACCATATATTTT
TRBJ1-2 TRBV5-1 13 - once CASSLTIGNGYTF TGCGCCAGCAGCTTGACGATCGGGAATGGCTACACCTTC
TRBJ1-5 TRBV27 15 TRBD1 - CASSPGQGTGQPQHF TGTGCCAGCAGTCCCGGACAGGGGACGGGGCAGCCCCAGCATTTT
TRBJ1-1 TRBV19 13 TRBD1 once CASSATGDTEAFF TGTGCCAGTAGTGCCACAGGGGACACTGAAGCTTTCTTT
TRBJ2-5 TRBV5-8 13 - - CASSLDGGETQYF TGTGCCAGCAGCTTGGACGGGGGTGAGACCCAGTACTTC
TRBJ2-3 TRBV7-2 16 TRBD2 - CASSKLAGGPEDTQYF TGTGCCAGCAGCAAATTAGCGGGGGGGCCGGAAGATACGCAGTATTTT
TRBJ2-1 TRBV3-1/TRBV3-2 15 TRBD2 - CASSQEASGPGEQFF TGTGCCAGCAGCCAAGAGGCTAGCGGCCCTGGGGAGCAGTTCTTC
TRBJ2-3 TRBV10-3 16 - - CAISEPGSISTDTQYF TGTGCCATCAGTGAGCCGGGGTCAATAAGCACAGATACGCAGTATTTT
TRBJ1-5 TRBV30 12 TRBD1 - CAWRGDSYAQHF TGTGCCTGGAGGGGGGACAGCTACGCCCAGCATTTT
TRBJ2-3 TRBV5-4 15 TRBD1 once CASSTTGGGTDTQYF TGTGCCAGCAGCACGACAGGGGGTGGGACAGATACGCAGTATTTT
TRBJ2-1 TRBV7-8 13 - - CASSSDTYNEQFF TGTGCCAGCAGCTCGGACACCTACAATGAGCAGTTCTTC
TRBJ2-2 TRBV6-4 17 TRBD1 - CASSDSPGTGTDGELFF TGTGCCAGCAGTGACTCACCCGGGACAGGGACTGACGGGGAGCTGTTTTTT
TRBJ2-1 TRBV11-2 12 - - CASSLAGNEQFF TGTGCCAGCAGCCTGGCGGGCAATGAGCAGTTCTTC
TRBJ1-6 TRBV4-2 15 - - CASSQEPTVNSPLHF TGTGCCAGCAGCCAAGAACCCACGGTCAATTCACCCCTCCACTTT
TRBJ1-2 TRBV4-1 14 - - CASSQDSANYGYTF TGCGCCAGCAGCCAAGATTCGGCTAACTATGGCTACACCTTC
TRBJ2-7 TRBV6-5 11 TRBD1 - CASSLGQEQYF TGTGCCAGCAGTTTGGGACAGGAGCAGTACTTC
TRBJ2-1 TRBV20-1 16 TRBD2 - CSASPPGGRSYNEQFF TGCAGTGCTAGTCCTCCGGGGGGACGCTCCTACAATGAGCAGTTCTTC
TRBJ2-1 TRBV6-2/TRBV6-3 16 - - CASSYSPEAVYNEQFF TGTGCCAGCAGTTACTCACCGGAGGCGGTGTACAATGAGCAGTTCTTC
TRBJ2-7 TRBV7-3 16 TRBD1 - CASSDRSGQGAYEQYF TGTGCCAGCAGCGACCGCTCCGGACAGGGTGCCTACGAGCAGTACTTC
TRBJ1-6 TRBV3-1/TRBV3-2 15 TRBD1 - CASSQARTGNSPLHF TGTGCCAGCAGCCAAGCGAGGACAGGGAATTCACCCCTCCACTTT
TRBJ1-5 TRBV2 13 - - CASSPDINQPQHF TGTGCCAGCAGTCCGGACATAAATCAGCCCCAGCATTTT
TRBJ2-5 TRBV6-6 15 - - CASSYSTGVQETQYF TGTGCCAGCAGTTACTCAACGGGGGTCCAAGAGACCCAGTACTTC
TRBJ2-5 TRBV10-3 15 TRBD2 once CAALLRLAGGETQYF TGTGCCGCCCTCCTCCGACTAGCGGGTGGGGAGACCCAGTACTTC
TRBJ2-2 TRBV28 13 TRBD1 - CALNTGDTGELFF TGTGCCCTCAACACAGGGGACACCGGGGAGCTGTTTTTT
TRBJ2-1 TRBV5-1 16 TRBD1 - CASRLFRTGGFNEQFF TGCGCCAGCAGGCTCTTTAGGACAGGGGGCTTCAATGAGCAGTTCTTC
TRBJ1-4 TRBV3-1/TRBV3-2 18 - once CASSQEDELRGQEEKLFF TGTGCCAGCAGCCAAGAAGACGAACTCAGGGGCCAGGAAGAAAAACTGTTTTTT
TRBJ1-5 TRBV20-1 16 TRBD1 - CSASGTATYSNQPQHF TGCAGTGCTAGTGGGACAGCGACGTATAGCAATCAGCCCCAGCATTTT
TRBJ2-1 TRBV27 24 TRBD2 - CASSLSRRGPGTSGRFQNYNEQFF TGTGCCAGCAGTTTATCTAGGAGGGGTCCGGGGACTAGCGGGCGCTTCCAGAATTACAATGAGCAGTTCTTC
TRBJ2-3 TRBV12-5 18 TRBD2 - CASGLVLGTSGRTDTQYF TGTGCTAGTGGTTTGGTATTGGGGACTAGCGGCCGGACAGATACGCAGTATTTT
TRBJ2-7 TRBV11-1 14 - - CASSLRGLHYEQYF TGTGCCAGCAGCTTACGCGGGCTGCATTACGAGCAGTACTTC
TRBJ2-5 TRBV7-9 15 TRBD1 - CASSYKRDSQETQYF TGTGCCAGCAGCTACAAAAGGGACAGTCAAGAGACCCAGTACTTC
TRBJ2-3 TRBV30 12 TRBD2 - CAWSGAGGTQYF TGTGCCTGGAGTGGGGCGGGGGGTACGCAGTATTTT
TRBJ2-1 TRBV7-2 14 TRBD2 - CASSLASGNYEQFF TGTGCCAGCAGCTTGGCTAGCGGGAACTATGAGCAGTTCTTC
TRBJ2-1 TRBV5-1 13 - - CASSLRQYNEQFF TGCGCCAGCAGCTTGAGACAATACAATGAGCAGTTCTTC
TRBJ1-1 TRBV7-9 14 - - CASSEQGFDTEAFF TGTGCCAGCAGCGAACAGGGTTTTGACACTGAAGCTTTCTTT